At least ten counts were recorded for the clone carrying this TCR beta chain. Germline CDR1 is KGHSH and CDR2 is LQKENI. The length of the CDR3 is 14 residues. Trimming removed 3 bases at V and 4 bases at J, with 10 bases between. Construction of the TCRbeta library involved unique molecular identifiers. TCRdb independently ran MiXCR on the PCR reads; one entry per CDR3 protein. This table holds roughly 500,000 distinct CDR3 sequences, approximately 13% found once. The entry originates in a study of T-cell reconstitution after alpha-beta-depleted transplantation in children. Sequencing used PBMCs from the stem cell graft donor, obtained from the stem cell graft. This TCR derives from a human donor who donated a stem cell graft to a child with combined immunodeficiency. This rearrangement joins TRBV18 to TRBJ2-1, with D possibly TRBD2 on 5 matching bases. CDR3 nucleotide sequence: TGTGCCAGCTCACCCCCGGACTCATACAATGAGCAGTTCTTC. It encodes CASSPPDSYNEQFF.